This TCR beta chain was documented in a study of T-cell memory formation after mild COVID-19. Study-level information: TCR clusters mostly belonged to single donors.

A 5'RACE reaction primed in the constant segment made cDNA libraries of TCR alpha and TCR beta, and these carried sample barcodes and UMIs. TCRdb re-derived calls from the 5' RACE reads in MiXCR, one entry per CDR3 protein. Among a few hundred thousand distinct CDR3 sequences, 15% to 20% were seen once, and the ten largest hold around 22%. CDR1 is MNHEY and CDR2 is SVGEGT in the germline V gene. Trimming cost V 6 bases and J 0 bases; bases outside gene matches: 3. This CDR3 contains 14 residues. This clonotype appeared many times. What it recognizes is unknown. Study-wide results and caveats: Those CD4+ clones that contracted were mainly in CM and EM (CD8+ ones in EMRA). Memory from before infection featured some responding clones, which suggests cross-reactive memory joined.

Source material: PBMCs or a T cell subset sorted from them (not recorded which). The sequence was obtained from a man between 18 and 29 years old who had mild COVID-19 (a few samples of this study predate the infection). Cell type and time point are not known. V gene TRBV6-2 or TRBV6-3 combines with J gene TRBJ1-1; TRBD1 matches 8 bases. The CDR3 spells CASSPQGVNTEAFF. In DNA form, the CDR3 reads TGTGCCAGCAGCCCACAGGGGGTGAACACTGAAGCTTTCTTT.